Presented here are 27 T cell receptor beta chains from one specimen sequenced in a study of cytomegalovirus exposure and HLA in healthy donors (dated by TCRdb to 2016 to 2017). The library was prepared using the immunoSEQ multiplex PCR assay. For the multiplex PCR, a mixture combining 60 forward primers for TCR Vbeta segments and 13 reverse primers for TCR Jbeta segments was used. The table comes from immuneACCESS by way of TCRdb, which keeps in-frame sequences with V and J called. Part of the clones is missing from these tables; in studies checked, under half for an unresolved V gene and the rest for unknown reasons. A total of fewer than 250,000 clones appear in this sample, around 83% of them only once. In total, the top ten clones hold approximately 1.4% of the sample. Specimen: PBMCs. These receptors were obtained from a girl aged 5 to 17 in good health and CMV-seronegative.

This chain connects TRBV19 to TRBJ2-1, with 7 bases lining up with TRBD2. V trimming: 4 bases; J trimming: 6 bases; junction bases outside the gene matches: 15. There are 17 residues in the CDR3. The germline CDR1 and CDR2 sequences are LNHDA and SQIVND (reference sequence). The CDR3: CASSTLSLAGVGNEQFF. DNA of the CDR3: TGTGCCAGTAGTACCCTCTCCCTGGCGGGAGTCGGCAATGAGCAGTTCTTC.

The CDR3 sequence: CASSILRTSYGYTF. Written as DNA, the CDR3 is TGTGCCAGTAGTATCCTGAGAACGAGCTATGGCTACACCTTC. V is TRBV19 and J is TRBJ1-2, with D hard to call. The CDR3 runs 14 residues. Germline V gene lookup returns CDR1 LNHDA and CDR2 SQIVND (reference sequence). V dropped 3 bases and J dropped 4 bases, with 12 bases sitting between them.

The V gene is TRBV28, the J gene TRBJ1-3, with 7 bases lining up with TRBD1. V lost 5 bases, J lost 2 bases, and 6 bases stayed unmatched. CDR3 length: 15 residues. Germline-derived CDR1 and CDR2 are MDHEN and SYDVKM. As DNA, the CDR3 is TGTGCCAGCAGTCCCGACAGGGTGCCTGGAAACACCATATATTTT. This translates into CASSPDRVPGNTIYF.

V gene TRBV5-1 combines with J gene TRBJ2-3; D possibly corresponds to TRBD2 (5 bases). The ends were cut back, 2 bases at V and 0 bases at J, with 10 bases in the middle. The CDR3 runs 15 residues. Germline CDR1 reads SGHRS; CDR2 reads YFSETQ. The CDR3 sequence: CASSFRSGSTDTQYF. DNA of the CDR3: TGCGCCAGCAGCTTCCGGTCGGGGAGCACAGATACGCAGTATTTT.

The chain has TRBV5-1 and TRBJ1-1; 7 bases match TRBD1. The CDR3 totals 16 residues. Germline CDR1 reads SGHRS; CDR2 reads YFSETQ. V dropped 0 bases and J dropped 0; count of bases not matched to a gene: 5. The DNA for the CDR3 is TGCGCCAGCAGCTTGGCGGCGGGACAGATGAACACTGAAGCTTTCTTT. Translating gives CASSLAAGQMNTEAFF.

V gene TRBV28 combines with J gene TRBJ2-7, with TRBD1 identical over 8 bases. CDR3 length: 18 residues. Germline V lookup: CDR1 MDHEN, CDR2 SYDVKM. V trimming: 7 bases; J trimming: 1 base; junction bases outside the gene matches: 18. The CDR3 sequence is CASKGKGQESGLSYEQYF. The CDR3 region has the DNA TGTGCCAGCAAGGGCAAGGGACAGGAATCGGGACTTTCCTACGAGCAGTACTTC. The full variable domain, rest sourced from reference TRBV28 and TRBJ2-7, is DVKVTQSSRYLVKRTGEKVFLECVQDMDHENMFWYRQDPGLGLRLIYFSYDVKMKEKGDIPEGYSVSREKKERFSLILESASTNQTSMYLCASKGKGQESGLSYEQYFGPGTRLTVT.

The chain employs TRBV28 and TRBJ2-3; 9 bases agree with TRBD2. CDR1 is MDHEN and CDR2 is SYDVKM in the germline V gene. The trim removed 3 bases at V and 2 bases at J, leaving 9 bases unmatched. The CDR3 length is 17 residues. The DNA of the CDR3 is TGTGCCAGCAGTTTCTCCGGGACTAGCCCGGACACAGATACGCAGTATTTT. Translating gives CASSFSGTSPDTDTQYF.

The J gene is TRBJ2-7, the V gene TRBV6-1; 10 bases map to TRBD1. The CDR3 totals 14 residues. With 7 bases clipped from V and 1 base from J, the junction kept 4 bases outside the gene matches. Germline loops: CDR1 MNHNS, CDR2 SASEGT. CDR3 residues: CASTLGQGSYEQYF. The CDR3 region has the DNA TGTGCCAGCACTCTGGGACAGGGGTCCTACGAGCAGTACTTC.

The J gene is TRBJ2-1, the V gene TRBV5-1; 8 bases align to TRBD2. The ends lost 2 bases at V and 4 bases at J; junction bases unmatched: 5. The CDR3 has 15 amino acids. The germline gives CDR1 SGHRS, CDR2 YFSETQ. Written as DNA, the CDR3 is TGCGCCAGCAGCTTTGGAGCGGGAGCTTACAATGAGCAGTTCTTC. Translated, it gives CASSFGAGAYNEQFF.

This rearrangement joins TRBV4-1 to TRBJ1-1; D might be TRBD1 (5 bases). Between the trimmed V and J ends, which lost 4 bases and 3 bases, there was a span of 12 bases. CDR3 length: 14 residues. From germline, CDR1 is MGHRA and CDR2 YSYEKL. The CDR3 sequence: CASSLPRGDTEAFF. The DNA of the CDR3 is TGCGCCAGCAGCCTACCGCGGGGGGACACTGAAGCTTTCTTT.

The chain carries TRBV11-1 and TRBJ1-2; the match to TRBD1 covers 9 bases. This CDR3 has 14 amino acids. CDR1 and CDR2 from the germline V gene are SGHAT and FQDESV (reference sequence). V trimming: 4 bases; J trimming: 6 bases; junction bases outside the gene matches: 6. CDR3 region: CASSWTGVEDGYTF. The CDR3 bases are TGTGCCAGCAGCTGGACAGGGGTAGAAGATGGCTACACCTTC.

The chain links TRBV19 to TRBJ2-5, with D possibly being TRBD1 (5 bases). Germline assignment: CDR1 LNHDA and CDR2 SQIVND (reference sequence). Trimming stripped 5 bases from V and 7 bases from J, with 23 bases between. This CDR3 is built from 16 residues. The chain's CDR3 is CASSSRQTQGVGTQYF. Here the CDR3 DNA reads TGTGCCAGTAGTTCCCGACAGACACAAGGTGTAGGGACCCAGTACTTC. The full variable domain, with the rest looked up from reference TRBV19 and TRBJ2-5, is DGGITQSPKYLFRKEGQNVTLSCEQNLNHDAMYWYRQDPGQGLRLIYYSQIVNDFQKGDIAEGYSVSREKKESFPLTVTSAQKNPTAFYLCASSSRQTQGVGTQYFGPGTRLLVL.

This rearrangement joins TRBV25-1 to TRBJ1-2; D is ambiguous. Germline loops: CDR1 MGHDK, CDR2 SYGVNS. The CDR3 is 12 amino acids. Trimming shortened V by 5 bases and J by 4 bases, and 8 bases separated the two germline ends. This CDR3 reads CASSTDTYGYTF. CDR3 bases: TGTGCCAGCAGTACCGACACCTATGGCTACACCTTC.

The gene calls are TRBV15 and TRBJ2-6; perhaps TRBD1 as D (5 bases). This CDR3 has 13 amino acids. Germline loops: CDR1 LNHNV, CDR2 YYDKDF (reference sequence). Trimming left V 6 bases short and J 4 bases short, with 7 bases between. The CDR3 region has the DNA TGTGCCACCAGGGGGCGAGGGGCCAACGTCCTGACTTTC. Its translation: CATRGRGANVLTF. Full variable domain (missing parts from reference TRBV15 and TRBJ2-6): DAMVIQNPRYQVTQFGKPVTLSCSQTLNHNVMYWYQQKSSQAPKLLFHYYDKDFNNEADTPDNFQSRRPNTSFCFLDIRSPGLGDTAMYLCATRGRGANVLTFGAGSRLTVL.

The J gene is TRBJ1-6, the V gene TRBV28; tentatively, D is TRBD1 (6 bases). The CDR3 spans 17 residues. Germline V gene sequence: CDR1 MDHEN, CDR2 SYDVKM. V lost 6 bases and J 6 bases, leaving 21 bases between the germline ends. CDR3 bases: TGTGCCAGCAGCTACCCGCCCCGGGACATCTCTAATTCACCCCTCCACTTT. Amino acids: CASSYPPRDISNSPLHF.

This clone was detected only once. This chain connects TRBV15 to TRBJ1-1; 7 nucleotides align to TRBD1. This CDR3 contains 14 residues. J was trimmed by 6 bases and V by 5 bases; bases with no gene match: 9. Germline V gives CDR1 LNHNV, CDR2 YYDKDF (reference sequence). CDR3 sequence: CATSLRGGAAEAFF. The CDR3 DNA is TGTGCCACCAGCCTTCGAGGGGGCGCCGCTGAAGCTTTCTTT.

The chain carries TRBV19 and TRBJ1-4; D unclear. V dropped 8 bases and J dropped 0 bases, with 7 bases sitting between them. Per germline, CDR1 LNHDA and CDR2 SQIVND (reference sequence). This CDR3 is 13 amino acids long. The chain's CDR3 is CASARTTNEKLFF. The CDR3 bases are TGTGCCAGTGCGAGGACAACTAATGAAAAACTGTTTTTT.

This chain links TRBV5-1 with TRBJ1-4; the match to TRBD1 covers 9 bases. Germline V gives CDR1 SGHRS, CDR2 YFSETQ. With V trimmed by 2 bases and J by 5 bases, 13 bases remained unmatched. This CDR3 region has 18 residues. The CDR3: CASSFRNAAGTGNEKLFF. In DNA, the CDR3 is TGCGCCAGCAGCTTCAGGAACGCTGCCGGGACAGGGAATGAAAAACTGTTTTTT.

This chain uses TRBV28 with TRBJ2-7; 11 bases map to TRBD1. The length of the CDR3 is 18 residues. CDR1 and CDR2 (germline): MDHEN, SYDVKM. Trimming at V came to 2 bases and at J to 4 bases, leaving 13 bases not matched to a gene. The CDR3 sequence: CASSLLESMDRGQYEQYF. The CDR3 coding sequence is TGTGCCAGCAGTTTACTAGAGTCTATGGACAGGGGGCAATACGAGCAGTACTTC.

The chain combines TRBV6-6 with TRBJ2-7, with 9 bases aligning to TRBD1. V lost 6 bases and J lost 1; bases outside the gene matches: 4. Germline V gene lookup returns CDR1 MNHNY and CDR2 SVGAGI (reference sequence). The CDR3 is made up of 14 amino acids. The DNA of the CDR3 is TGTGCCAGCAGAACGGGGACAGGGTCCTACGAGCAGTACTTC. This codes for CASRTGTGSYEQYF.

This CDR3 reads CASTRQGIGTDTQYF. As DNA, the CDR3 is TGTGCCAGCACCCGACAGGGGATTGGCACAGATACGCAGTATTTT. The V and J genes are TRBV7-2 and TRBJ2-3, with 8 bases fitting TRBD1. Trimming cost V 7 bases and J 1 base; bases outside gene matches: 7. The CDR3 contains 15 residues. Germline CDR1 is SGHTA and CDR2 is FQGNSA. Filled out from reference TRBV7-2 and TRBJ2-3, the complete variable domain reads GAGVSQSPSNKVTEKGKDVELRCDPISGHTALYWYRQSLGQGLEFLIYFQGNSAPDKSGLPSDRFSAERTGGSVSTLTIQRTQQEDSAVYLCASTRQGIGTDTQYFGPGTRLTVL.

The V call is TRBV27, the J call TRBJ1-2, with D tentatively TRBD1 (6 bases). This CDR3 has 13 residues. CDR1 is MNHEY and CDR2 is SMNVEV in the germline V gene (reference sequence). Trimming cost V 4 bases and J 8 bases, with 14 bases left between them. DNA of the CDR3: TGTGCCAGCAGTTCCACAGGGTCTAGCGGCTACACCTTC. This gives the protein CASSSTGSSGYTF.

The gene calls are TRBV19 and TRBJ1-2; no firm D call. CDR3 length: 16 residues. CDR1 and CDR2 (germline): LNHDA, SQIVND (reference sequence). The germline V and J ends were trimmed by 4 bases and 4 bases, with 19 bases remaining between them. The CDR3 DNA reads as TGTGCCAGTAGTAGTATAACGGGATTGGACGGCTATGGCTACACCTTC. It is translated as CASSSITGLDGYGYTF.

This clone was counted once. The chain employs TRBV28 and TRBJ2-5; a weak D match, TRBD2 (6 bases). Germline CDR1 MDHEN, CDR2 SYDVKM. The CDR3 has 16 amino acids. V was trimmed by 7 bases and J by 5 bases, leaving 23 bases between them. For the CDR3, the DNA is TGTGCCAGCAACCTGTCCGGGACCACAAGCGGGGAGACCCAGTACTTC. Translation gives CASNLSGTTSGETQYF.

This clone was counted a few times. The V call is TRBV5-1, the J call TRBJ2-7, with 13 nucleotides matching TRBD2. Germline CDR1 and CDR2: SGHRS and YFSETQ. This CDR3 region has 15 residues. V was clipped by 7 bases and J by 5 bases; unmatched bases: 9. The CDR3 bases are TGCGCCAGCTCCGGACTAGCGGGGGCCCAGAACGAGCAGTACTTC. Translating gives CASSGLAGAQNEQYF.

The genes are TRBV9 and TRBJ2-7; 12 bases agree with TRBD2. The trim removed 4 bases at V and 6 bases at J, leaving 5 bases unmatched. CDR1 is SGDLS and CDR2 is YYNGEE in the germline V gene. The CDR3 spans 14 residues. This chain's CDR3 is CASSPSGGAGEQYF. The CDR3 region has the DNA TGTGCCAGCAGCCCTAGCGGGGGGGCGGGCGAGCAGTACTTC.

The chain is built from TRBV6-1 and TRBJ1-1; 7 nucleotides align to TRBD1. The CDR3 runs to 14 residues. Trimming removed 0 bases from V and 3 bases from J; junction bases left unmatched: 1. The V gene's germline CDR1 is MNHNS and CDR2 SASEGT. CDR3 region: CASSEARGHTEAFF. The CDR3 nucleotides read TGTGCCAGCAGTGAAGCTAGGGGGCACACTGAAGCTTTCTTT.